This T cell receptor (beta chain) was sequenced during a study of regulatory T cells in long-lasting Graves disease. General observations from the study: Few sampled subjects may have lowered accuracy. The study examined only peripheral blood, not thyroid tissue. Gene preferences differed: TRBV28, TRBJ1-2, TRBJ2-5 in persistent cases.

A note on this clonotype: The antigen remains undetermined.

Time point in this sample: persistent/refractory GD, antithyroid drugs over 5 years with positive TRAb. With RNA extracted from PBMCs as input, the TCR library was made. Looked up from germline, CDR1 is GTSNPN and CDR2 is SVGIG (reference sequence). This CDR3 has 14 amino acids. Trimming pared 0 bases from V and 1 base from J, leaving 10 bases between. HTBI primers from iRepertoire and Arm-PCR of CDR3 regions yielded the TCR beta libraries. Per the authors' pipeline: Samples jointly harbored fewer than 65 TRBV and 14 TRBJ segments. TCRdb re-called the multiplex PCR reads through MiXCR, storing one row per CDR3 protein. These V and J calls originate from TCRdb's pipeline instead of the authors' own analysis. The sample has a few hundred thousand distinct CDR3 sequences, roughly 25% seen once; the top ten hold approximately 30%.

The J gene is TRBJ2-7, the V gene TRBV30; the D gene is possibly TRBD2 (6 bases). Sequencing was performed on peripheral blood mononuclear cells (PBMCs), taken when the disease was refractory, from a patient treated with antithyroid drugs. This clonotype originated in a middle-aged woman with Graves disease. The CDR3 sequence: CAWSVLARSYEQYF. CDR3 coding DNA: TGTGCCTGGAGTGTCCTAGCGAGATCCTACGAGCAGTACTTC.